The source of this TCR beta chain is a study of T cell changes during pregnancy in multiple sclerosis. TCRdb's copy holds only in-frame clones and misses some; the assay was immunoSEQ multiplex PCR. In the table there are about 79,000 clones, just under 95% of which are singletons. This CDR3 contains 12 residues. CDR1 is SEHNR and CDR2 is FQNEAQ in the germline V gene (reference sequence). Comment on this clone: The germline gene is not matched at one end of the junction; a read error may be the cause.

The rearrangement uses TRBV7-9 and TRBJ1-1; D possibly corresponds to TRBD1 (5 bases). The clonotype originates from a female donor in good health, enrolled as a control in a pregnancy study. Here the sequenced sample was peripheral blood, taken in the second trimester of pregnancy. As DNA, the CDR3 is TGTGCCAGCAGCCATCAGGGTACTGGAGCTTTCTTT. This sequence encodes CASSHQGTGAFF.